The next 16 T cell receptor beta chains were all read from a single sample in a study of regulatory T cells. The PCR used 52 TRBV and 13 TRBJ primers. Assay used: immunoSEQ multiplex PCR; TCRdb lists only in-frame clones, some missing. The sample contains around 30,000 clones, over 90% of which appear only once. No antigens are known for them. General study points: Hydrophobic residues at CDR3 positions 6 and 7 were enriched in conventional CD4+ T cells of CD3G-deficient patients.

Sequencing was performed on conventional CD4+ T cells sorted from blood. These receptors all stem from a child aged 2-9 years with CD3G deficiency.

The gene calls are TRBV28 and TRBJ2-2; 8 bases line up with TRBD2. The CDR3 length is 16 residues. The junction had 12 bases not matched to a gene; V was cut back by 6 bases and J by 6 bases. Looked up from germline, CDR1 is MDHEN and CDR2 is SYDVKM. CDR3 region: CASRTNTRRGAGELFF. CDR3 sequence (DNA): TGTGCCAGCAGGACGAACACTAGGCGGGGGGCCGGGGAGCTGTTTTTT.

This sequence joins TRBV19 and TRBJ1-2; D gene uncertain. Trimming pared 4 bases from V and 3 bases from J, leaving 21 bases between. Looked up from germline, CDR1 is LNHDA and CDR2 is SQIVND (reference sequence). The CDR3 has 17 amino acids. The CDR3 protein is CASSTSPGTNRHYGYTF. The CDR3 DNA is TGTGCCAGTAGTACTTCACCTGGAACCAATAGACACTATGGCTACACCTTC.

In this sample, this clone turned up once. V and J are TRBV7-3 and TRBJ2-2; D uncertain. The CDR3 consists of 14 residues. The V gene lost 5 bases and the J gene lost 1 base, with 8 bases spanning the gap. The V gene's germline CDR1 is SGHTA and CDR2 FQGTGA. CDR3 DNA: TGTGCCAGCAGCCCGGACGGGAACACCGGGGAGCTGTTTTTT. This translates into CASSPDGNTGELFF.

The CDR3 spells CASRGLATYEQYF. CDR3 in DNA: TGTGCCAGCAGGGGACTAGCGACTTACGAGCAGTACTTC. The chain couples TRBV6-1 to TRBJ2-7, with TRBD2 identical over 10 bases. This CDR3 has 13 residues. Germline loops: CDR1 MNHNS, CDR2 SASEGT. Germline trimming cut 6 bases from V and 4 bases from J; bases unmatched to any gene: 3.

This chain joins TRBV6-1 and TRBJ1-4; 8 nucleotides align to TRBD1. The length of the CDR3 is 14 residues. Germline-derived CDR1 and CDR2 are MNHNS and SASEGT. V was pared by 6 bases and J by 8 bases, with 8 bases of the junction left unmatched. The DNA for the CDR3 is TGTGCCAGCAGCGCATTCTGGACAGGGGAAAAACTGTTTTTT. This codes for CASSAFWTGEKLFF.

The rearrangement joins TRBV10-3 to TRBJ1-2; the match to TRBD1 covers 7 bases. The CDR3 runs 12 residues. Germline V lookup: CDR1 ENHRY, CDR2 SYGVKD. V lost 10 bases, J lost 3 bases, and 5 bases stayed unmatched. The CDR3 DNA follows: TGTGCCACCTGGGACAGTGACTATGGCTACACCTTC. It specifies CATWDSDYGYTF.

The rearrangement links TRBV18 to TRBJ2-5, with D possibly TRBD2 on 6 matching bases. CDR1 and CDR2 from the germline V gene are KGHSH and LQKENI. Trimming took off 5 bases at V and 4 bases at J, with 35 bases between the two ends. The CDR3 runs 21 residues. DNA of the CDR3: TGTGCCAGCTCATCAATAAGGGTTTTCGGGACTGCGAGTTTATTAGGAGAGACCCAGTACTTC. This translates into CASSSIRVFGTASLLGETQYF.

V usage is TRBV18 and J usage is TRBJ2-7; no reliable D call. Germline CDR1 reads KGHSH; CDR2 reads LQKENI. This CDR3 has 12 amino acids. The V and J ends lost 3 bases and 3 bases respectively, with 6 bases between them. The CDR3 reads CASSPGRYEQYF. CDR3 nucleotide sequence: TGTGCCAGCTCACCGGGTCGCTACGAGCAGTACTTC.

This chain links TRBV28 with TRBJ2-1; 8 bases are shared with TRBD2. Losses at the gene ends were 6 bases for V and 7 bases for J; bases not matched to a gene: 17. This CDR3 has 17 residues. Per the germline V gene, CDR1 is MDHEN and CDR2 is SYDVKM. The CDR3 sequence is CASRAVGGLATLNEQFF. The CDR3 DNA follows: TGTGCCAGCAGGGCGGTTGGAGGACTAGCCACATTAAATGAGCAGTTCTTC.

The chain recombines TRBV7-3 with TRBJ1-4; perhaps TRBD1 as D (5 bases). Germline V gives CDR1 SGHTA, CDR2 FQGTGA. The CDR3 has 17 residues. The germline V and J ends were trimmed by 4 bases and 5 bases, with 20 bases remaining between them. The DNA of the CDR3 is TGTGCCAGCAGCTCGGGAGAGGGGACGAGGTCGAATGAAAAACTGTTTTTT. Translation: CASSSGEGTRSNEKLFF.

The chain joins TRBV28 to TRBJ1-2, with D perhaps TRBD1 (5 bases). Germline CDR1 is MDHEN and CDR2 is SYDVKM. The CDR3 loop spans 16 amino acids. V lost 2 bases and J 4 bases, leaving 17 bases between the germline ends. The CDR3 is CASSLGSGGDLYGYTF. In nucleotides, the CDR3 is TGTGCCAGCAGTTTAGGATCCGGGGGGGACCTCTATGGCTACACCTTC.

The chain has TRBV28 and TRBJ2-5, with TRBD1 matching 7 bases. V lost 6 bases, J lost 6 bases, and 7 bases stayed unmatched. This CDR3 has 13 residues. The germline CDR1 and CDR2 sequences are MDHEN and SYDVKM. Written as DNA, the CDR3 is TGTGCCAGCAGAATGACAGGGACGAAGACCCAGTACTTC. This sequence encodes CASRMTGTKTQYF. Combining the CDR3 with reference TRBV28 and TRBJ2-5 gives the whole variable domain DVKVTQSSRYLVKRTGEKVFLECVQDMDHENMFWYRQDPGLGLRLIYFSYDVKMKEKGDIPEGYSVSREKKERFSLILESASTNQTSMYLCASRMTGTKTQYFGPGTRLLVL.

This chain uses TRBV6-1 with TRBJ1-2, with TRBD1 as a possible D gene (6 bases). The length of the CDR3 is 15 residues. Germline CDR1 reads MNHNS; CDR2 reads SASEGT. Trimming took off 6 bases at V and 8 bases at J, with 22 bases between the two ends. DNA of the CDR3: TGTGCCAGCAGCAACGTAGGACAGACCGGGGGGGGCTACACCTTC. It encodes CASSNVGQTGGGYTF.

The chain is built from TRBV28 and TRBJ2-1; 7 bases align to TRBD2. This CDR3 is 15 amino acids long. CDR1 is MDHEN, CDR2 SYDVKM, per germline. Germline trimming cut 3 bases from V and 7 bases from J; bases unmatched to any gene: 9. Written as DNA, the CDR3 is TGTGCCAGCAGTTTGAGTGCGGGAGCTAAAAATGAGCAGTTCTTC. This encodes CASSLSAGAKNEQFF.

This rearrangement joins TRBV28 to TRBJ2-5; the D is unclear. CDR1 is MDHEN, CDR2 SYDVKM, per germline. Deletions cut 5 bases from V and 2 bases from J, with 9 bases between. The length of the CDR3 is 13 residues. Here the CDR3 reads CASSRRKQETQYF. For the CDR3, the DNA is TGTGCCAGCAGTAGGAGAAAACAAGAGACCCAGTACTTC.

The chain combines TRBV28 with TRBJ1-5; TRBD1 matches 8 bases. This CDR3 spans 15 amino acids. V lost 4 bases, J lost 3 bases, and 5 bases stayed unmatched. CDR1 is MDHEN and CDR2 is SYDVKM in the germline V gene. CDR3 in amino acids: CASSSNRGNNQPQHF. Here the CDR3 DNA reads TGTGCCAGCAGTTCGAACAGGGGGAACAATCAGCCCCAGCATTTT.